The 10 T cell receptor beta chains in this list originate from one sample, sequenced in a study of cytomegalovirus exposure and HLA in healthy donors. In the PCR, 60 Vbeta and 13 Jbeta primers were used. The table came from immunoSEQ multiplex PCR; TCRdb's copy has only in-frame clones and leaves some out. This sample's clone table lists roughly 120,000 clones. Sequencing was performed on PBMCs. Receptor source: a man aged 18 to 35 in good health and CMV-seronegative.

This rearrangement joins TRBV27 to TRBJ2-7; TRBD1 matches 8 bases. The germline V gene has CDR1 MNHEY and CDR2 SMNVEV (reference sequence). J was trimmed by 4 bases and V by 4 bases; bases with no gene match: 12. CDR3 size: 16 residues. The CDR3 sequence is CASSSYRDRTPYEQYF. Here the CDR3 DNA reads TGTGCCAGCAGTTCCTACCGGGACAGGACCCCTTACGAGCAGTACTTC.

The chain combines TRBV5-1 with TRBJ2-3; 7 bases fit TRBD2. Germline V gene sequence: CDR1 SGHRS, CDR2 YFSETQ. This CDR3 region has 14 residues. The trim removed 4 bases at V and 3 bases at J, leaving 5 bases unmatched. CDR3 in DNA: TGCGCCAGCAGCGTTGGGGGGGGGACAGATACGCAGTATTTT. Amino acid sequence: CASSVGGGTDTQYF.

J is TRBJ2-3 and V is TRBV5-1, with 10 bases matching TRBD2. Germline loops: CDR1 SGHRS, CDR2 YFSETQ. V lost 4 bases to trimming and J lost 2 bases; unmatched junction nucleotides: 7. The CDR3 sequence is 16 residues long. The CDR3 here is CASSHRTSGNTDTQYF. DNA for the CDR3: TGCGCCAGCAGCCACCGGACTAGCGGAAACACAGATACGCAGTATTTT. The full variable domain, in which reference TRBV5-1 and TRBJ2-3 provide the parts outside the CDR3, is KAGVTQTPRYLIKTRGQQVTLSCSPISGHRSVSWYQQTPGQGLQFLFEYFSETQRNKGNFPGRFSGRQFSNSRSEMNVSTLELGDSALYLCASSHRTSGNTDTQYFGPGTRLTVL.

This sequence joins TRBV5-1 and TRBJ1-1, with TRBD1 matching over 8 bases. The junction had 6 bases not matched to a gene; V was cut back by 5 bases and J by 0 bases. The CDR3 contains 15 residues. Germline V gene lookup returns CDR1 SGHRS and CDR2 YFSETQ. The CDR3: CASSSSGGVNTEAFF. The CDR3 DNA sequence: TGCGCCAGCAGTTCTTCAGGGGGCGTGAACACTGAAGCTTTCTTT.

The gene calls are TRBV9 and TRBJ1-3; D remains ambiguous. V lost 7 bases to trimming and J lost 4 bases, with 15 bases between them. From germline, CDR1 is SGDLS and CDR2 YYNGEE. This CDR3 is 14 amino acids long. CDR3 bases: TGTGCCAGCTCCGTACTGGCGGAGGGAAACACCATATATTTT. Protein sequence: CASSVLAEGNTIYF.

J is TRBJ2-2 and V is TRBV15; perhaps TRBD2 as D (5 bases). The CDR3 is 16 amino acids. The V end was cut by 4 bases, the J end by 6 bases, with 18 bases between. Germline-derived CDR1 and CDR2 are LNHNV and YYDKDF (reference sequence). The CDR3 bases are TGTGCCACCAGCACCCCCGAGAGGGAAGGCTCCGGGGAGCTGTTTTTT. This sequence encodes CATSTPEREGSGELFF.

The chain carries TRBV5-1 and TRBJ1-3, with TRBD1 as a possible D gene (6 bases). CDR1 SGHRS and CDR2 YFSETQ come from the germline V gene. The V end was cut by 4 bases, the J end by 3 bases, with 23 bases between. CDR3 length: 18 residues. CDR3 nucleotides: TGCGCCAGCAGCGGTACACCCCCAATCTGGGGGCTTGGAAACACCATATATTTT. It yields the protein CASSGTPPIWGLGNTIYF. Filled out from reference TRBV5-1 and TRBJ1-3, the complete variable domain reads KAGVTQTPRYLIKTRGQQVTLSCSPISGHRSVSWYQQTPGQGLQFLFEYFSETQRNKGNFPGRFSGRQFSNSRSEMNVSTLELGDSALYLCASSGTPPIWGLGNTIYFGEGSWLTVV.

This sequence joins TRBV6-5 and TRBJ2-3, with unresolved D. The V gene lost 0 bases and the J gene lost 7 bases, with 17 bases spanning the gap. The CDR3 is 16 residues long. Germline V lookup: CDR1 MNHEY, CDR2 SVGAGI. CDR3 sequence reads: CASSYSIGGSSNTQYF. DNA of the CDR3: TGTGCCAGCAGTTACTCGATCGGCGGTTCCTCAAATACGCAGTATTTT.

This chain joins TRBV6-1 and TRBJ2-1, with 10 nucleotides matching TRBD2. The germline V gene has CDR1 MNHNS and CDR2 SASEGT. V lost 2 bases and J lost 10; bases outside the gene matches: 5. The CDR3 contains 14 residues. The chain's CDR3 is CASSENLAGVEQFF. As DNA, the CDR3 is TGTGCCAGCAGTGAAAATCTAGCGGGGGTAGAGCAGTTCTTC.

V is TRBV6-5 and J is TRBJ1-1, with D hard to call. Germline CDR1 is MNHEY and CDR2 is SVGAGI. V shed 3 bases and J shed 4 bases, with 9 bases lying between them. CDR3 length: 13 residues. The CDR3 sequence is CASSYLRGTEAFF. For the CDR3, the DNA is TGTGCCAGCAGTTATTTGCGGGGCACTGAAGCTTTCTTT.